This paragraph covers one T cell receptor beta chain sequence. The antigen remains undetermined. These data are taken from a study of untreated major depressive disorder. Some clones are missing from TCRdb's copy, which holds only in-frame ones; the method was immunoSEQ multiplex PCR. The sample records more than 15,000 clones, more than 85% being singletons. V lost 0 bases and J lost 6; bases outside the gene matches: 7. The CDR3 contains 15 residues. Germline V gene lookup returns CDR1 SGHTA and CDR2 FQGNSA. Patients scored at least 18 on the Hamilton Depression Scale with DSM-IV major depression. No psychiatric drugs, including antidepressants, for at least 8 weeks beforehand. Among patients, depression was moderate to severe. Typically roughly 95% of enriched cells were CD4+. Study-level results: CD4+ T cells from depressed patients used TRBV05-01 (Vbeta 5.1) more often than controls.

Sequencing was performed on CD4+ T cells from PBMCs. The chain has TRBV7-2 and TRBJ1-2; 7 bases align to TRBD1. This TCR came from a woman aged 40-49 years with major depressive disorder. In nucleotides, the CDR3 is TGTGCCAGCAGCTTAGCCCTGGACAGGTGGCATGGCTACACCTTC. Protein: CASSLALDRWHGYTF.